This section outlines one T cell receptor beta chain sequence together with its context. The CDR3 runs to 17 residues. Deletions cut 5 bases from V and 2 bases from J, with 21 bases between. CDR1 is MDHEN, CDR2 SYDVKM, per germline. Method: immunoSEQ multiplex PCR; TCRdb's copy keeps in-frame clones and lacks some. The sample consists of approximately 76,000 clones, around 97% of them appearing once. The source of the sample is a study of technical replicates of blood from several donors. The TCR comes from a human donor in good health. V is TRBV28 and J is TRBJ2-5, with D perhaps TRBD2 (6 bases). The sequenced sample was T cells isolated from PBMCs. CDR3 amino acids: CASSPPPGREDQETQYF. DNA of the CDR3: TGTGCCAGCAGTCCCCCCCCTGGCAGGGAGGATCAAGAGACCCAGTACTTC.